This TCR beta chain was identified in a study of cytomegalovirus exposure and HLA in healthy donors. This CDR3 has 15 residues. The trim removed 5 bases at V and 2 bases at J, leaving 4 bases unmatched. Germline CDR1 reads MNHNS; CDR2 reads SASEGT. The PCR was carried out with 60 Vbeta primers and 13 Jbeta primers. The repertoire was sequenced with immunoSEQ multiplex PCR; TCRdb's copy has only in-frame clones and lacks some. The table lists about 190,000 clones, roughly 77% of them singletons, with approximately 4.8% in the top ten. Study-wide findings and caveats: For TCR beta chains, V- and J-gene trimming was later linked to a missense DCLRE1C variant. Apparent HLA restriction characterized most CMV-associated TCR beta chains in a later analysis. Most TCR beta V segments were productive about 87% or about 30% of the time in an earlier analysis.

On this clone: Its antigen is currently unknown.

The V gene is TRBV6-1, the J gene TRBJ1-5, with 9 bases lining up with TRBD1. The receptor's source is a man aged 30 to 39 in good health and CMV-seropositive. The sequenced material came from PBMCs. The CDR3 protein is CASSTGQGGNQPQHF. CDR3 sequence (DNA): TGTGCCAGCAGTACGGGACAGGGAGGCAATCAGCCCCAGCATTTT.